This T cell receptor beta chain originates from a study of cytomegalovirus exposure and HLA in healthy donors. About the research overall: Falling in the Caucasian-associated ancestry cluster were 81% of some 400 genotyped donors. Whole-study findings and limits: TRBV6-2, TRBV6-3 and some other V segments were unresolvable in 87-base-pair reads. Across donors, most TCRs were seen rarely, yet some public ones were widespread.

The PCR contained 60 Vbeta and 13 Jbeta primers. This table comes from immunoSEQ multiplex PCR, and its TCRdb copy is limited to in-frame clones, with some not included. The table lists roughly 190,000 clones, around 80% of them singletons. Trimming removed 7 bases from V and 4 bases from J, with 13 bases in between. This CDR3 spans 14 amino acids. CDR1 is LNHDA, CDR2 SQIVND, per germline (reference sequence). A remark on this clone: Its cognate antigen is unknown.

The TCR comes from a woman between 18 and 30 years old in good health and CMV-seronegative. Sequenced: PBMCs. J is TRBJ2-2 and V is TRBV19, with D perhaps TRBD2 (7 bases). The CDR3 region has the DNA TGTGCCAGTAAAGGGAGGGGGAGCACCGGGGAGCTGTTTTTT. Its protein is CASKGRGSTGELFF.